Listed below are T cell receptor beta chains from one sample, sequenced in a study of blood T cell repertoires in COVID-19. Method: immunoSEQ multiplex PCR; TCRdb's copy keeps in-frame clones and lacks some. Of approximately 150,000 clones in the sample, 88% are singletons; the top ten hold about 1.7%. The sequencing input was peripheral blood. The receptor set was obtained from a woman in her fifties or sixties with acute or convalescent COVID-19. CDR3s include the opening cysteine and the closing phenylalanine or tryptophan. Fields, in order: D gene, V gene, J gene, clone size, CDR3 protein, CDR3 DNA. D genes are given only for firm matches. Rows give clone size only sometimes, using once, few, many, or a class for an expanded clone.

>.|TRBV4-2|TRBJ2-5|once
CASSQEGLEETQYF
TGTGCCAGCAGCCAAGAGGGGCTTGAAGAGACCCAGTACTTC
>.|TRBV27|TRBJ2-2|.
CASSQGPGELFF
TGTGCCAGCAGTCAGGGGCCCGGGGAGCTGTTTTTT
>TRBD2|TRBV3-1/TRBV3-2|TRBJ2-2|.
CASSQTSGALGELFF
TGTGCCAGCAGCCAAACTAGCGGGGCCCTAGGGGAGCTGTTTTTT
>.|TRBV28|TRBJ1-1|.
CATWGVWNTEAFF
TGTGCCACCTGGGGGGTATGGAACACTGAAGCTTTCTTT
>TRBD1|TRBV5-4|TRBJ2-2|.
CASSFSGQATGELFF
TGTGCCAGCAGCTTTTCGGGACAGGCCACCGGGGAGCTGTTTTTT
>.|TRBV12-3/TRBV12-4|TRBJ1-1|.
CASSTQNIEAFF
TGTGCCAGCAGTACTCAAAATATTGAAGCTTTCTTT
>.|TRBV7-8|TRBJ2-3|.
CASSLVGGVNTDTQYF
TGTGCCAGCAGCTTAGTAGGGGGGGTCAACACAGATACGCAGTATTTT
>.|TRBV12-5|TRBJ2-2|.
CASGFLTGELFF
TGTGCTAGTGGTTTCCTCACCGGGGAGCTGTTTTTT
>TRBD2|TRBV27|TRBJ2-3|.
CASSIGLAVTDTQYF
TGTGCCAGCAGCATTGGCCTAGCGGTAACAGATACGCAGTATTTT
>.|TRBV19|TRBJ1-1|.
CASSIYWPWENPTEAFF
TGTGCCAGTAGTATTTATTGGCCTTGGGAGAATCCGACTGAAGCTTTCTTT
>.|TRBV27|TRBJ1-2|.
CASSLGGNYGYTF
TGTGCCAGCAGTTTAGGGGGGAACTATGGCTACACCTTC
>.|TRBV7-3|TRBJ2-4|.
CASSSRTGLAKNIQYF
TGTGCCAGCAGCTCTCGAACGGGACTGGCCAAAAACATTCAGTACTTC
>.|TRBV7-9|TRBJ1-2|.
CASSHTGLPYGYTF
TGTGCCAGCAGTCATACCGGACTCCCCTATGGCTACACCTTC
>TRBD1|TRBV5-4|TRBJ1-4|.
CASSRTGTGTEKLFF
TGTGCCAGCAGCCGTACCGGGACAGGGACTGAAAAACTGTTTTTT
>.|TRBV2|TRBJ1-2|.
CASSPRDSGYTF
TGTGCCAGCAGCCCTCGGGACTCGGGCTACACCTTC
>.|TRBV15|TRBJ2-1|.
CATSRDRQVAGAAYNEQFF
TGTGCCACCAGCAGAGATAGACAAGTGGCTGGGGCGGCCTACAATGAGCAGTTCTTC
>.|TRBV2|TRBJ1-5|.
CASSEDRGYSNQPQHF
TGTGCCAGCAGTGAGGATAGGGGATATAGCAATCAGCCCCAGCATTTT
>.|TRBV7-2|TRBJ2-7|.
CAGTAGYEQYF
TGTGCCGGTACAGCGGGCTACGAGCAGTACTTC
>.|TRBV5-6|TRBJ1-2|.
CASSPSGRYGYTF
TGTGCCAGCAGCCCCAGCGGTAGGTATGGCTACACCTTC
>.|TRBV29-1|TRBJ1-1|once
CSVGTAPFEAFF
TGCAGCGTTGGGACAGCTCCTTTTGAAGCTTTCTTT
>.|TRBV9|TRBJ1-3|once
CASSVDTGGNTIYF
TGTGCCAGCAGCGTAGACACAGGAGGAAACACCATATATTTT
>TRBD1|TRBV14|TRBJ1-1|.
CASRYKGQGYTEAFF
TGTGCCAGCAGATACAAGGGACAGGGATACACTGAAGCTTTCTTT
>TRBD1|TRBV5-4|TRBJ1-2|.
CASSGDRGDGYTF
TGTGCCAGCAGCGGCGACAGGGGAGATGGCTACACCTTC
>.|TRBV28|TRBJ1-2|.
CASNPFAGSVYGYTF
TGTGCCAGCAACCCTTTCGCGGGTTCTGTCTATGGCTACACCTTC
>TRBD1|TRBV7-9|TRBJ1-6|.
CASSRGTGTDYNSPLHF
TGTGCCAGCAGCCGGGGGACAGGCACCGATTATAATTCACCCCTCCACTTT
>TRBD1|TRBV12-3/TRBV12-4|TRBJ1-5|.
CASSLTGFQPQHF
TGTGCCAGCAGTTTGACAGGGTTTCAGCCCCAGCATTTT
>TRBD1|TRBV19|TRBJ1-5|.
CASSGRDRAGQPQHF
TGTGCCAGTAGTGGCCGGGACAGGGCTGGTCAGCCCCAGCATTTT
>TRBD2|TRBV9|TRBJ2-5|.
CASTLAGGLKETQYF
TGTGCCAGCACTCTAGCGGGGGGTTTAAAGGAGACCCAGTACTTC
>.|TRBV6-1|TRBJ1-1|.
CASNKQVEAFF
TGTGCCAGCAACAAACAGGTTGAAGCTTTCTTT
>TRBD1|TRBV9|TRBJ1-1|.
CASSVEGQPNTEAFF
TGTGCCAGCAGCGTAGAGGGACAGCCGAACACTGAAGCTTTCTTT
>TRBD2|TRBV5-1|TRBJ2-3|few
CASSLGTSGGPTDTQYF
TGCGCCAGCAGCCTCGGGACTAGCGGGGGACCCACAGATACGCAGTATTTT
>TRBD2|TRBV11-1|TRBJ2-1|.
CASSFSGGNEQFF
TGTGCCAGCAGCTTCTCGGGGGGGAATGAGCAGTTCTTC
>TRBD2|TRBV6-2/TRBV6-3|TRBJ2-3|few
CASSIEAAGVGDTQYF
TGTGCCAGCAGCATAGAGGCAGCGGGAGTGGGAGATACGCAGTATTTT
>.|TRBV7-8|TRBJ1-1|.
CASSGEVNTEAFF
TGTGCCAGCAGCGGAGAGGTGAACACTGAAGCTTTCTTT
>.|TRBV11-1|TRBJ1-1|.
CASSLGALLNTEAFF
TGTGCCAGCAGCTTAGGCGCACTTTTGAACACTGAAGCTTTCTTT
>.|TRBV30|TRBJ2-3|.
CAWSRDRDMDTDTQYF
TGTGCCTGGAGTAGAGACCGGGACATGGACACAGATACGCAGTATTTT